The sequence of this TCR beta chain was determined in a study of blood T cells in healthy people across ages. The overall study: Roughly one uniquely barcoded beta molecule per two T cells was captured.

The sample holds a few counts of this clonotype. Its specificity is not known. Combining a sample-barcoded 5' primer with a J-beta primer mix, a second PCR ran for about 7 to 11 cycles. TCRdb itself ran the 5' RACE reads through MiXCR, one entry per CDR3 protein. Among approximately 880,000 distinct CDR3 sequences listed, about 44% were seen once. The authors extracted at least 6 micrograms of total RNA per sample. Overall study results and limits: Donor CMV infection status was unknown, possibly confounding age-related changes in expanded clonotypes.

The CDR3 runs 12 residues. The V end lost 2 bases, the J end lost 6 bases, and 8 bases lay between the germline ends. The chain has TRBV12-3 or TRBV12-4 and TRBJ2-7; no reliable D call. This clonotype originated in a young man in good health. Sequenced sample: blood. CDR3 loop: CASSLRDLEQYF. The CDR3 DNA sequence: TGTGCCAGCAGTTTAAGGGATCTCGAGCAGTACTTC.